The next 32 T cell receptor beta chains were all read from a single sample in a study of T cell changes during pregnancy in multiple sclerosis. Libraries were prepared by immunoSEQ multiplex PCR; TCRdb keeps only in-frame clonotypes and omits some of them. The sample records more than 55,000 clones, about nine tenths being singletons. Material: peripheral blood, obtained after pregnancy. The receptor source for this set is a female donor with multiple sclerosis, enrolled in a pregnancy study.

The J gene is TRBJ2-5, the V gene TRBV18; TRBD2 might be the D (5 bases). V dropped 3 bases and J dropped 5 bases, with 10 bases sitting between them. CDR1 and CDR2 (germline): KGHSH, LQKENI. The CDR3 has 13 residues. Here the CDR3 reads CASSPARGETQYF. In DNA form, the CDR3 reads TGTGCCAGCTCACCTGCCCGAGGGGAGACCCAGTACTTC.

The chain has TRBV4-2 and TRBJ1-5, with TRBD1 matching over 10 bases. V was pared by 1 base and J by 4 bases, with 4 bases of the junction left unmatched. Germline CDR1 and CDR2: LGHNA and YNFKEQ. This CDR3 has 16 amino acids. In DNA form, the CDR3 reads TGTGCCAGCAGCCAAGCAGACAGGGGGCCTAATCAGCCCCAGCATTTT. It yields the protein CASSQADRGPNQPQHF.

The CDR3 protein is CASSPPTALGYEQYF. The CDR3 coding sequence is TGTGCCAGCAGTCCCCCGACAGCGCTTGGGTACGAGCAGTACTTC. This chain links TRBV28 with TRBJ2-7; D is perhaps TRBD1 (5 bases). Per the germline V gene, CDR1 is MDHEN and CDR2 is SYDVKM. The length of the CDR3 is 15 residues. The V end lost 5 bases, the J end lost 4 bases, and 18 bases lay between the germline ends.

The CDR3 region has the DNA TGTGCCAGCAGCTTAGAAGCAGGGGTTGGAGAAAAACTGTTTTTT. Translation gives CASSLEAGVGEKLFF. V and J are TRBV7-9 and TRBJ1-4, with D possibly TRBD1 on 6 matching bases. The CDR3 loop spans 15 amino acids. Germline V CDR1 and CDR2: SEHNR, FQNEAQ (reference sequence). Trimming shortened V by 1 base and J by 8 bases, and 14 bases separated the two germline ends.

This CDR3 reads CASSTPPPGQPNSPLHF. As DNA, the CDR3 is TGTGCCAGCAGCACCCCACCCCCAGGACAGCCAAATTCACCCCTCCACTTT. The genes are TRBV21-1 and TRBJ1-6; the table names TRBD1, a call not compared with the DNA. TRBV21-1 corresponds to a pseudogene. The CDR3 sequence is 17 residues long.

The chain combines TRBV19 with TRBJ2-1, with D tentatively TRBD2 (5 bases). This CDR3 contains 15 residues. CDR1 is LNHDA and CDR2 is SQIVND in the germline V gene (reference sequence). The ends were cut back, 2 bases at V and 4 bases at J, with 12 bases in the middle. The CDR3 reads CASSIRLAPYNEQFF. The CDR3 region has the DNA TGTGCCAGTAGTATACGCCTAGCCCCATACAATGAGCAGTTCTTC.

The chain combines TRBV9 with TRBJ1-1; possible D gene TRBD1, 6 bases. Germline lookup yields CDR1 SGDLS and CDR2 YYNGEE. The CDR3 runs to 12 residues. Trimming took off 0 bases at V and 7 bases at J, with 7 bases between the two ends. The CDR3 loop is CASSVGGGEAFF. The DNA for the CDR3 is TGTGCCAGCAGCGTAGGAGGGGGTGAAGCTTTCTTT.

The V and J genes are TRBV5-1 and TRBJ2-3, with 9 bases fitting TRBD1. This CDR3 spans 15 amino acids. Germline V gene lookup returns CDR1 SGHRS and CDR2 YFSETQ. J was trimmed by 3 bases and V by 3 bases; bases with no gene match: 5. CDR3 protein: CASSSWTGDTDTQYF. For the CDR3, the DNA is TGCGCCAGCAGCTCCTGGACAGGGGATACAGATACGCAGTATTTT.

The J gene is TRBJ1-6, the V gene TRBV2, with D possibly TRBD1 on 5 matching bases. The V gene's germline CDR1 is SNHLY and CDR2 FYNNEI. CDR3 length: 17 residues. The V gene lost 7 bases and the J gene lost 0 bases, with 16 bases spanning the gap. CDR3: CASTAGGGFSYNSPLHF. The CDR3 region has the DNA TGTGCCAGCACCGCCGGGGGGGGATTCTCCTATAATTCACCCCTCCACTTT. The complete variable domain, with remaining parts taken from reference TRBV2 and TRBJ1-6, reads EPEVTQTPSHQVTQMGQEVILRCVPISNHLYFYWYRQILGQKVEFLVSFYNNEISEKSEIFDDQFSVERPDGSNFTLKIRSTKLEDSAMYFCASTAGGGFSYNSPLHFGNGTRLTVT.

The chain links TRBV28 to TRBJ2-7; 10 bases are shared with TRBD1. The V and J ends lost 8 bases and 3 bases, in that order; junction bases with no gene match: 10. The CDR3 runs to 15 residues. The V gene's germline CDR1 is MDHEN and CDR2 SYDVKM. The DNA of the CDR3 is TGTGCCAGCCATCCTTTGACAGGGGGCTACTACGAGCAGTACTTC. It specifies CASHPLTGGYYEQYF.

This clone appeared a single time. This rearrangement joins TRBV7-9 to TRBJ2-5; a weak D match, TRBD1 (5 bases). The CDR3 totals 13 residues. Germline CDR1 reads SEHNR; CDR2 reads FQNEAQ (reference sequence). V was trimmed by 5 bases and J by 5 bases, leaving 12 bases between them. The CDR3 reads CASSPLGHETQYF. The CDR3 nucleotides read TGTGCCAGCAGCCCGCTAGGACACGAGACCCAGTACTTC.

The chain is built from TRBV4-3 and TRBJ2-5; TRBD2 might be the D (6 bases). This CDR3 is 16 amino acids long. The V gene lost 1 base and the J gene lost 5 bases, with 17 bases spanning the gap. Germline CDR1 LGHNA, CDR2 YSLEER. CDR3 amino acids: CASSQGRWGGRETQYF. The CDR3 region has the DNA TGCGCCAGCAGCCAAGGCCGGTGGGGAGGACGGGAGACCCAGTACTTC.

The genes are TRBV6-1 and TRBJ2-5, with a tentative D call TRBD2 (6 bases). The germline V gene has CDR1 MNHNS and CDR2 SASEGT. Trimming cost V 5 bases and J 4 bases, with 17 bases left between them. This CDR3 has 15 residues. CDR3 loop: CASSPGKAGRETQYF. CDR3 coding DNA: TGTGCCAGCAGTCCCGGAAAGGCGGGGCGAGAGACCCAGTACTTC.

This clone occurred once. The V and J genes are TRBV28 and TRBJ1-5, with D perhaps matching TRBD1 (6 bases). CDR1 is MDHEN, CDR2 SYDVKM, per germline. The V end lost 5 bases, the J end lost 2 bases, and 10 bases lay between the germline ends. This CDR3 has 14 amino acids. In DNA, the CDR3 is TGTGCCAGCAGTACTAGACAGGGCAATCAGCCCCAGCATTTT. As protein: CASSTRQGNQPQHF.

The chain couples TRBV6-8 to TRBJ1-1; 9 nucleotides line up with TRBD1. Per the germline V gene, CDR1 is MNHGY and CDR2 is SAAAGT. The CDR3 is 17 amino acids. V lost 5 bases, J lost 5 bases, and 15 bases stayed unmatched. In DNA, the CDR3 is TGTGCCAGCAGTATACAGGGGGCGGAAGGTTCGAGGACTGAAGCTTTCTTT. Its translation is CASSIQGAEGSRTEAFF.

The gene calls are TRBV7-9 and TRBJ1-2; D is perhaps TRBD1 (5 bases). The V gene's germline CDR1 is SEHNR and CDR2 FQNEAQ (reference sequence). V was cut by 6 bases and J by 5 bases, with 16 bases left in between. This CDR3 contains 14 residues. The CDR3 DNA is TGTGCCAGCAGTCATAGCGGGGGGTCGTATGGCTACACCTTC. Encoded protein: CASSHSGGSYGYTF.

CDR3 protein: CASRLGEETQYF. The CDR3 DNA sequence: TGTGCCAGCAGGCTAGGGGAAGAGACCCAGTACTTC. This chain joins TRBV25-1 and TRBJ2-5; a weak D match, TRBD1 (5 bases). Germline CDR1 and CDR2: MGHDK and SYGVNS. The CDR3 spans 12 residues. Trimming cost V 6 bases and J 3 bases, with 8 bases left between them.

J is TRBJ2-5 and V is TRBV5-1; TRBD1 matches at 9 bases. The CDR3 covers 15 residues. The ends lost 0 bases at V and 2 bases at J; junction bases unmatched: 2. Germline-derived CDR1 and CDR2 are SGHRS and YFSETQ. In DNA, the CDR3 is TGCGCCAGCAGCTTGGCCGGGACAGGGCAAGAGACCCAGTACTTC. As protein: CASSLAGTGQETQYF. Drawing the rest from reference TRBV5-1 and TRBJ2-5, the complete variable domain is KAGVTQTPRYLIKTRGQQVTLSCSPISGHRSVSWYQQTPGQGLQFLFEYFSETQRNKGNFPGRFSGRQFSNSRSEMNVSTLELGDSALYLCASSLAGTGQETQYFGPGTRLLVL.

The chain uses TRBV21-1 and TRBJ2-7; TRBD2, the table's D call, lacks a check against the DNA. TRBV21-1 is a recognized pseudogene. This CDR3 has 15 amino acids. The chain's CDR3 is CASKPRRGSSYEQYF. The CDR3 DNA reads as TGTGCCAGCAAGCCTAGACGGGGAAGCTCCTACGAGCAGTACTTC.

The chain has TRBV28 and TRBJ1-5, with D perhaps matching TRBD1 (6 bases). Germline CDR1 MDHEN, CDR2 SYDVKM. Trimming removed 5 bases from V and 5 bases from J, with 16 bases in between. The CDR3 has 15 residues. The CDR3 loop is CASSETGLPDQPQHF. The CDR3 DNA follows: TGTGCCAGCAGTGAGACAGGCCTTCCGGATCAGCCCCAGCATTTT.

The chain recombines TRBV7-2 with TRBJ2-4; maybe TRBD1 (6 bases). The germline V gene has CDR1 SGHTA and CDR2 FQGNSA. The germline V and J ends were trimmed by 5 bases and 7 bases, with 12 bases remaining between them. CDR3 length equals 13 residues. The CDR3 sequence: CASSPLQGNIQYF. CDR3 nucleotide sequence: TGTGCCAGCAGCCCCCTTCAGGGGAACATTCAGTACTTC.

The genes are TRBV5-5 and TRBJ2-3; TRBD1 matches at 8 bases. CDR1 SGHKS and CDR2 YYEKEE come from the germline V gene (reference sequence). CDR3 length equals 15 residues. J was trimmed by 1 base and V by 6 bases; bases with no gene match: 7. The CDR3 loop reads CASTATGVGTDTQYF. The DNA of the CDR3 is TGTGCCAGCACCGCGACAGGGGTCGGCACAGATACGCAGTATTTT.

CDR3 loop: CASSHTGPETEAFF. The CDR3, as DNA: TGTGCCAGCAGCCATACAGGGCCGGAGACTGAAGCTTTCTTT. The chain links TRBV5-4 to TRBJ1-1; the D gene is possibly TRBD1 (6 bases). V dropped 4 bases and J dropped 5 bases, with 15 bases sitting between them. The V gene's germline CDR1 is SGHNT and CDR2 YYREEE (reference sequence). CDR3 length: 14 residues.

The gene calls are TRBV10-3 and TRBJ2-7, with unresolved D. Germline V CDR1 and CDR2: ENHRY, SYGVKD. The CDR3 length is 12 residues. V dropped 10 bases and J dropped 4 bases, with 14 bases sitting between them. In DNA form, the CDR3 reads TGTGCCACCGCATCGGGTGGGTACGAGCAGTACTTC. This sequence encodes CATASGGYEQYF.

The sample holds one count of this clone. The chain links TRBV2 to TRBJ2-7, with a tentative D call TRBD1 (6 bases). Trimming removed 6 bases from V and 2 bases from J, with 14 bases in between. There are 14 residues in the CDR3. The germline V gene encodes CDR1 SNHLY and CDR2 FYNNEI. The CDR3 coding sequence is TGTGCCAGCAGCCCAGGGGAATTCCCCTACGAGCAGTACTTC. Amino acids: CASSPGEFPYEQYF.

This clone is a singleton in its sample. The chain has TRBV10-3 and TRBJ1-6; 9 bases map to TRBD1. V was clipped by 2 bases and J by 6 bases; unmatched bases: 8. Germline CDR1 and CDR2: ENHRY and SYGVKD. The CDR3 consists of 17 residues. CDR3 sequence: CAISETPGQGSNSPLHF. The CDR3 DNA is TGTGCCATCAGTGAGACCCCGGGACAGGGCTCTAATTCACCCCTCCACTTT.

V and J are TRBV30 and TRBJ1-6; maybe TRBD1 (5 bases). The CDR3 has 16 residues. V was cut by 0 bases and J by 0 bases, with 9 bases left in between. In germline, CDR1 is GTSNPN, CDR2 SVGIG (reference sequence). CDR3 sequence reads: CAWSVYGGSYNSPLHF. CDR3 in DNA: TGTGCCTGGAGTGTGTACGGGGGCTCCTATAATTCACCCCTCCACTTT.

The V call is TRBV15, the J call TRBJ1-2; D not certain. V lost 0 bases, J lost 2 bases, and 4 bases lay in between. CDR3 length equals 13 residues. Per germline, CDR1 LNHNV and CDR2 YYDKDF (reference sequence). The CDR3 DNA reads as TGTGCCACCAGCAGAGACCCGAACTATGGCTACACCTTC. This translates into CATSRDPNYGYTF.

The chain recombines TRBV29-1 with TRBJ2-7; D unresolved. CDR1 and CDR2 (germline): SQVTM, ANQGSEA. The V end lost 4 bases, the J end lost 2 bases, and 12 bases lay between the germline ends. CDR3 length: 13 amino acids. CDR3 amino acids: CSVVGRFAYEQYF. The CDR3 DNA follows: TGCAGCGTTGTCGGCAGGTTCGCCTACGAGCAGTACTTC.

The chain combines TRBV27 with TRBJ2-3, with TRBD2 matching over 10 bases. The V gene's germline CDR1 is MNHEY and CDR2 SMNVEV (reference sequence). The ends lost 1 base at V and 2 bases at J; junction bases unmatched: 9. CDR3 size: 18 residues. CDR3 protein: CASSLYQLAGDYTDTQYF. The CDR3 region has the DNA TGTGCCAGCAGTTTATACCAGCTAGCGGGGGACTACACAGATACGCAGTATTTT.

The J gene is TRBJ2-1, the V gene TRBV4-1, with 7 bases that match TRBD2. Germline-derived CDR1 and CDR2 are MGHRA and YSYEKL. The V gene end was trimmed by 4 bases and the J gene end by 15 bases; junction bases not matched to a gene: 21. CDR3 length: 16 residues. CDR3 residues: CASSPSTSPGEREGFF. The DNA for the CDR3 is TGCGCCAGCAGCCCCAGCACAAGCCCTGGAGAAAGGGAGGGGTTCTTC.

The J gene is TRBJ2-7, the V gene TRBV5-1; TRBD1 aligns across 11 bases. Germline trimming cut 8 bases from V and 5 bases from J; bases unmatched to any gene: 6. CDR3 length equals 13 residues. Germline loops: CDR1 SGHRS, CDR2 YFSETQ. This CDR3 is CASREGQGDEQYF. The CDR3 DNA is TGCGCCAGTCGGGAGGGACAGGGGGACGAGCAGTACTTC. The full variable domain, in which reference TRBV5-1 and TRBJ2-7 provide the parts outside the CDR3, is KAGVTQTPRYLIKTRGQQVTLSCSPISGHRSVSWYQQTPGQGLQFLFEYFSETQRNKGNFPGRFSGRQFSNSRSEMNVSTLELGDSALYLCASREGQGDEQYFGPGTRLTVT.